One and the same sample provided the 30 T cell receptor beta chains below, sequenced in a study of cytomegalovirus exposure and HLA in healthy donors. Amplification used 60 Vbeta primers and 13 Jbeta primers. The protocol was immunoSEQ multiplex PCR, while the TCRdb copy is restricted to in-frame clones and leaves out a portion. Its table records about 48,000 clones. Input material: PBMCs. The source is a male donor in good health and CMV-seropositive.

Turning to this clone: This specimen includes other DNA sequences encoding the same CDR3. This chain uses TRBV25-1 with TRBJ1-1; 8 bases match TRBD1. This CDR3 region has 13 residues. The V segment lost 7 bases and the J segment 6 bases; nucleotides outside the gene matches: 7. Germline V CDR1 and CDR2: MGHDK, SYGVNS. This chain's CDR3 is CASKGQGASEAFF. In DNA form, the CDR3 reads TGTGCCAGCAAGGGGCAGGGGGCCTCTGAAGCTTTCTTT.

The DNA of the CDR3 is TGTGCCAGCAGTGACAGCCCAGGGGTGCCGCAGTTCTTC. This encodes CASSDSPGVPQFF. The chain employs TRBV6-1 and TRBJ2-1; a weak D match, TRBD1 (6 bases). The ends were cut back, 3 bases at V and 12 bases at J, with 15 bases in the middle. The germline gives CDR1 MNHNS, CDR2 SASEGT. The CDR3 extends over 13 amino acids.

V usage is TRBV7-9 and J usage is TRBJ2-1; TRBD2 matches 7 bases. Germline assignment: CDR1 SEHNR and CDR2 FQNEAQ (reference sequence). The CDR3 sequence is 15 residues long. After removal of 2 bases from V and 7 bases from J, the junction contained 8 bases not matched to a gene. The CDR3 loop reads CASSLLADPGNEQFF. For the CDR3, the DNA is TGTGCCAGCAGCTTACTAGCGGACCCGGGGAATGAGCAGTTCTTC.

The chain couples TRBV5-1 to TRBJ2-2; D is ambiguous. Trimming left V 4 bases short and J 4 bases short, with 17 bases between. This CDR3 contains 16 residues. CDR1 SGHRS and CDR2 YFSETQ come from the germline V gene. As DNA, the CDR3 is TGCGCCAGCAGCCTCTACTACCTCGAAGTCACCGGGGAGCTGTTTTTT. Its translation: CASSLYYLEVTGELFF.

Regarding this clone: One junction end does not reproduce the germline sequence, and a read error may be involved. The gene calls are TRBV2 and TRBJ1-5, with no clear D. Germline loops: CDR1 SNHLY, CDR2 FYNNEI. The length of the CDR3 is 16 residues. Here the CDR3 reads CASSEAVGGSDQPQHF. In DNA form, the CDR3 reads TGTGCCAGCAGTGAAGCAGTGGGTGGTAGCGATCAGCCCCAGCATTTT.

Remarks on this clone: At one end the junction does not follow the germline gene, possibly because of a read error. Other DNA sequences in this sample translate to the same CDR3. The J gene is TRBJ2-5, the V gene TRBV10-3; possible D gene TRBD1, 6 bases. From germline, CDR1 is ENHRY and CDR2 SYGVKD. The CDR3 has 13 amino acids. The CDR3 DNA follows: TGTGCCATCAGTGGGGACAACCAAGAGACTCAGTACTTC. As protein: CAISGDNQETQYF.

CDR3 protein: CASSEGAVNEQFF. CDR3 nucleotide sequence: TGTGCCAGCAGTGAAGGGGCAGTTAATGAGCAGTTCTTC. J is TRBJ2-1 and V is TRBV6-1; D unclear. CDR3 length: 13 amino acids. Germline assignment: CDR1 MNHNS and CDR2 SASEGT. V shed 1 base and J shed 7 bases, with 8 bases lying between them.

This chain's CDR3 is CASSLRTVGNTEAFF. In nucleotides, the CDR3 is TGCGCCAGCAGCCTACGGACAGTGGGGAACACTGAAGCTTTCTTT. The gene calls are TRBV4-1 and TRBJ1-1; a possible D gene is TRBD1 (6 bases). Germline V gene sequence: CDR1 MGHRA, CDR2 YSYEKL. There are 15 residues in the CDR3. Trimming took off 4 bases at V and 1 base at J, with 13 bases between the two ends.

This chain links TRBV10-3 with TRBJ2-3, with 7 nucleotides matching TRBD2. The CDR3 is 13 residues long. V dropped 6 bases and J dropped 1; count of bases not matched to a gene: 1. Germline loops: CDR1 ENHRY, CDR2 SYGVKD. DNA of the CDR3: TGTGCCATCAGGGCGGGGGGCACAGATACGCAGTATTTT. It yields the protein CAIRAGGTDTQYF.

This chain uses TRBV10-3 with TRBJ2-1, with 8 positions matching TRBD2. This CDR3 spans 14 amino acids. CDR1 is ENHRY, CDR2 SYGVKD, per germline. V was pared by 6 bases and J by 2 bases, with 3 bases of the junction left unmatched. CDR3 nucleotides: TGTGCCATCAGGGAACTAGCGGCCTACAATGAGCAGTTCTTC. The encoded protein is CAIRELAAYNEQFF.

The V call is TRBV5-1, the J call TRBJ1-2; D gene uncertain. The CDR3 runs 16 residues. V was cut by 5 bases and J by 3 bases, with 20 bases left in between. Germline lookup yields CDR1 SGHRS and CDR2 YFSETQ. CDR3 region: CASRVVNVGLDYGYTF. The CDR3 DNA is TGCGCCAGCAGGGTCGTAAATGTCGGGTTGGACTATGGCTACACCTTC. The whole variable domain, remainder taken from reference TRBV5-1 and TRBJ1-2, is KAGVTQTPRYLIKTRGQQVTLSCSPISGHRSVSWYQQTPGQGLQFLFEYFSETQRNKGNFPGRFSGRQFSNSRSEMNVSTLELGDSALYLCASRVVNVGLDYGYTFGSGTRLTVV.

V and J are TRBV30 and TRBJ1-6; 7 bases line up with TRBD1. Looked up from germline, CDR1 is GTSNPN and CDR2 is SVGIG (reference sequence). This CDR3 region has 15 residues. V dropped 0 bases and J dropped 4; count of bases not matched to a gene: 3. Written as DNA, the CDR3 is TGTGCCTGGAGTGTGTCGGGACAGTATAATTCACCCCTCCACTTT. As protein: CAWSVSGQYNSPLHF. Full variable domain (remainder filled in from reference TRBV30 and TRBJ1-6): SQTIHQWPATLVQPVGSPLSLECTVEGTSNPNLYWYRQAAGRGLQLLFYSVGIGQISSEVPQNLSASRPQDRQFILSSKKLLLSDSGFYLCAWSVSGQYNSPLHFGNGTRLTVT.

The chain carries TRBV6-5 and TRBJ2-5; no clear D. There are 13 residues in the CDR3. Trimming took off 9 bases at V and 6 bases at J, with 17 bases between the two ends. Germline V CDR1 and CDR2: MNHEY, SVGAGI. The CDR3 DNA is TGTGCCAGGCCCCCCCCCGGCGGTAAGACCCAGTACTTC. It is translated as CARPPPGGKTQYF.

The chain couples TRBV7-2 to TRBJ1-2; TRBD1 matches at 7 bases. Germline CDR1 is SGHTA and CDR2 is FQGNSA. This CDR3 is built from 16 residues. J was trimmed by 6 bases and V by 1 base; bases with no gene match: 11. The CDR3 here is CASSLVGQGVRNGYTF. The CDR3 DNA is TGTGCCAGCAGCTTAGTCGGGCAGGGGGTTAGGAATGGCTACACCTTC.

This sequence joins TRBV6-1 and TRBJ1-5; D call uncertain. The CDR3 contains 12 residues. The germline V gene has CDR1 MNHNS and CDR2 SASEGT. Trimming shortened V by 2 bases and J by 9 bases, and 8 bases separated the two germline ends. In nucleotides, the CDR3 is TGTGCCAGCAGTGAATGGCCGGGGCCCCAGCATTTT. This translates into CASSEWPGPQHF.

The chain links TRBV5-1 to TRBJ1-2; 7 bases match TRBD1. The CDR3 runs 13 residues. The germline V gene has CDR1 SGHRS and CDR2 YFSETQ. J gave up 2 bases and V 4 bases, and 2 bases lay outside the gene matches. The CDR3 region is CASSPTGNYGYTF. Here the CDR3 DNA reads TGCGCCAGCAGCCCGACAGGGAACTATGGCTACACCTTC.

On this clone itself: At one of its ends the junction is not consistent with the germline gene, which may arise from a read error. The chain joins TRBV30 to TRBJ1-6; no reliable D call. The CDR3 contains 15 residues. Germline CDR1 GTSNPN, CDR2 SVGIG (reference sequence). Written as DNA, the CDR3 is TGTGCCTGGGGTGTAGCAGGATTACCTAATTCACCCCTCCACTTT. Encoded protein: CAWGVAGLPNSPLHF.

V and J are TRBV7-9 and TRBJ1-6; maybe TRBD1 (6 bases). CDR1 is SEHNR and CDR2 is FQNEAQ in the germline V gene (reference sequence). This CDR3 spans 15 amino acids. V was pared by 10 bases and J by 2 bases, with 15 bases between. The DNA of the CDR3 is TGTGCCACTCAGCCCCGGACAGCCTATAATTCACCCCTCCACTTT. Translated, it gives CATQPRTAYNSPLHF.

The rearrangement links TRBV7-9 to TRBJ1-1; D remains unclear. Germline loops: CDR1 SEHNR, CDR2 FQNEAQ (reference sequence). Trimming left V 5 bases short and J 7 bases short, with 17 bases between. The CDR3 consists of 14 residues. For the CDR3, the DNA is TGTGCCAGCAGCCTTCAAACTGCCTCAAATGAAGCTTTCTTT. Its translation: CASSLQTASNEAFF.

This chain joins TRBV27 and TRBJ1-4; D is uncertain. V was pared by 2 bases and J by 8 bases, with 9 bases between. CDR3 length: 13 residues. Germline-derived CDR1 and CDR2 are MNHEY and SMNVEV (reference sequence). The CDR3 DNA follows: TGTGCCAGCAGTTTACTAGGAAGCGAAAAACTGTTTTTT. Translated: CASSLLGSEKLFF.

V is TRBV4-1 and J is TRBJ1-4; D unclear. V gave up 0 bases and J gave up 6 bases, with 11 bases separating them. Germline V gene lookup returns CDR1 MGHRA and CDR2 YSYEKL. The CDR3 runs to 15 residues. The CDR3 nucleotides are TGCGCCAGCAGCCAAGAACCGAGGGAATATGAAAAACTGTTTTTT. Residues: CASSQEPREYEKLFF.

This sequence joins TRBV6-1 and TRBJ2-1, with 7 bases fitting TRBD2. The germline V gene has CDR1 MNHNS and CDR2 SASEGT. With V trimmed by 1 base and J by 2 bases, 2 bases remained unmatched. CDR3 length: 15 amino acids. CDR3 nucleotide sequence: TGTGCCAGCAGTGAAGTGGGGGGGGCCTACAATGAGCAGTTCTTC. Protein product: CASSEVGGAYNEQFF.

For the CDR3, the DNA is TGTGCTAGTGGTTTGAGCGGGGGAGGGAATGAGCAGTTCTTC. Amino acids: CASGLSGGGNEQFF. The V gene is TRBV12-5, the J gene TRBJ2-1; 8 bases fit TRBD2. V trimming: 2 bases; J trimming: 7 bases; junction bases outside the gene matches: 4. The germline CDR1 and CDR2 sequences are LGHNT and FRNRAP. The CDR3 totals 14 residues.

This chain joins TRBV6-5 and TRBJ2-7; tentative D call: TRBD1 (5 bases). CDR1 is MNHEY and CDR2 is SVGAGI in the germline V gene. Trimming took off 2 bases at V and 3 bases at J, with 14 bases between the two ends. The CDR3 is 15 residues long. CDR3 in amino acids: CASSYGTTGVYEQYF. The CDR3 DNA reads TGTGCCAGCAGTTACGGTACTACAGGTGTCTACGAGCAGTACTTC.

V gene TRBV14 combines with J gene TRBJ2-4, with 7 bases fitting TRBD2. The CDR3 extends over 13 amino acids. V gave up 2 bases and J gave up 9 bases; unmatched junction bases: 4. The germline V gene encodes CDR1 SGHDN and CDR2 FVKESK. CDR3 region: CASSQLREGIQYF. CDR3 coding DNA: TGTGCCAGCAGCCAACTCAGGGAGGGCATTCAGTACTTC.

V gene TRBV25-1 combines with J gene TRBJ1-4; 7 bases line up with TRBD1. CDR3 length: 15 residues. V shed 7 bases, J shed 5 bases, and the junction held 10 bases outside the gene matches. Germline values: CDR1 MGHDK, CDR2 SYGVNS. CDR3 amino acids: CASIATGQGNEKLFF. The CDR3 region has the DNA TGTGCCAGCATAGCGACAGGGCAAGGAAATGAAAAACTGTTTTTT. The complete variable domain, with remaining parts taken from reference TRBV25-1 and TRBJ1-4, reads EADIYQTPRYLVIGTGKKITLECSQTMGHDKMYWYQQDPGMELHLIHYSYGVNSTEKGDLSSESTVSRIRTEHFPLTLESARPSHTSQYLCASIATGQGNEKLFFGSGTQLSVL.

The chain is built from TRBV4-3 and TRBJ2-7; D not certain. Trimming pared 0 bases from V and 1 base from J, leaving 10 bases between. The germline V gene has CDR1 LGHNA and CDR2 YSLEER. This CDR3 is built from 15 residues. DNA for the CDR3: TGCGCCAGCAGCCAAGATGTTGGCTTATCCTACGAGCAGTACTTC. It is translated as CASSQDVGLSYEQYF.

This chain links TRBV9 with TRBJ1-6, with D possibly matching TRBD1 (5 bases). Germline V gene data show CDR1 as SGDLS and CDR2 as YYNGEE. Trimming took off 0 bases at V and 8 bases at J, with 12 bases between the two ends. CDR3 length: 15 amino acids. The CDR3 DNA is TGTGCCAGCAGCGTAGGTCCGGGACTTGATTCACCCCTCCACTTT. Translated, it gives CASSVGPGLDSPLHF.

The chain uses TRBV30 and TRBJ1-1; a possible D gene is TRBD1 (6 bases). Germline loops: CDR1 GTSNPN, CDR2 SVGIG (reference sequence). The CDR3 has 15 residues. The V gene lost 0 bases and the J gene lost 5 bases, with 16 bases spanning the gap. CDR3 sequence reads: CAWSVPHRDGTEAFF. CDR3 sequence (DNA): TGTGCCTGGAGTGTACCCCACAGGGACGGAACTGAAGCTTTCTTT.

This chain uses TRBV7-9 with TRBJ2-1; TRBD1 agrees at 9 bases. V trimming: 6 bases; J trimming: 10 bases; junction bases outside the gene matches: 16. Looked up from germline, CDR1 is SEHNR and CDR2 is FQNEAQ (reference sequence). The CDR3 runs 16 residues. The CDR3 here is CASRAGPGQGGNEQFF. In DNA form, the CDR3 reads TGTGCCAGCAGGGCAGGTCCGGGACAGGGAGGGAACGAGCAGTTCTTC.